This is a list of T cell receptor beta chains from one sample in a study of beta chain features in type 1 diabetes. Assay: immunoSEQ multiplex PCR; the TCRdb copy retains only in-frame clones and omits some. The sample yields about 170,000 clones, over 6% seen once. Material for sequencing was central memory CD4+ T cells from blood. These TCRs come from a man younger than 30 with type 1 diabetes. Both conserved end residues are part of each CDR3.

V gene	J gene	CDR3 length	CDR3 protein
TRBV30	TRBJ1-5	13	CAWDSGGGQPQHF
TRBV18	TRBJ2-3	16	CASSRTSGGATDTQYF
TRBV18	TRBJ1-1	13	CASSLAETGEAFF
TRBV19	TRBJ2-7	13	CASSIRLTYEQYF
TRBV4-3	TRBJ1-2	15	CASSRPEDRDYGYTF
TRBV7-8	TRBJ2-1	12	CASTVGGQGNFF
TRBV5-1	TRBJ2-5	15	CASSLGVGEAETQYF
TRBV4-2	TRBJ1-4	15	CASSQEEGEHEKLFF
TRBV12-2	TRBJ2-5	14	CASRLPGVQETQYF
TRBV6-5	TRBJ1-2	15	CASGRGSSAEYGYTF
TRBV30	TRBJ1-2	13	CAWSREANYGYTF
TRBV11-2	TRBJ2-7	14	CASSLVRDSGEQYF
TRBV7-9	TRBJ2-6	15	CASSFFLSGANVLTF
TRBV7-8	TRBJ1-6	16	CATATGGSVYNSPLHF
TRBV2	TRBJ1-4	15	CASRLRTGPNEKLFF
TRBV30	TRBJ2-5	14	CAWRAQGAGETQYF
TRBV11-2	TRBJ2-1	11	CASSSPIEQFF
TRBV28	TRBJ2-7	15	CASSLTGTSGVNQYF
TRBV15	TRBJ1-3	14	CATSREARGNTIYF
TRBV14	TRBJ2-2	13	CASRQGMAGELFF
TRBV9	TRBJ1-4	14	CASTVGTGNEKLFF
TRBV5-1	TRBJ1-1	12	CASSLTDTEAFF
TRBV2	TRBJ2-1	13	CASRAGVLNEQFF
TRBV5-1	TRBJ2-3	17	CASSSGLAGGRVDTQYF
TRBV28	TRBJ2-7	15	CASTSPGTLAYEQYF
TRBV7-2	TRBJ1-2	13	CASSKTGYYGYTF
TRBV6-6	TRBJ1-2	14	CASSTQHLNYGYTF
TRBV2	TRBJ2-5	14	CASSNPGLIETQYF
TRBV7-2	NA	16	CASSLGLAGIPYEQYF
TRBV14	TRBJ2-1	19	CASSPGLAGGMVYYNEQFF
TRBV18	TRBJ2-1	12	CVSSGSEDEQFF
TRBV7-2	TRBJ2-3	16	CASSTRGVSSTDTQYF
TRBV9	TRBJ2-7	14	CASRTHICSYEQYF
TRBV13	TRBJ1-1	12	CASSFGQGEAFF
TRBV28	TRBJ2-7	16	CASTDPGGGSSYEQYF
TRBV6-5	TRBJ2-7	15	CASSYGMGSGDEQYF
TRBV6-6	TRBJ2-6	15	CASSGGRTGANVLTF
TRBV7-9	TRBJ2-3	16	CASSQKTSGATDTQYF
TRBV6-5	NA	15	CASSEAGGTFYEQYF
TRBV5-6	TRBJ1-4	15	CASSLSGTGRGKLFF